This T cell receptor (beta chain) originates from a study of cytomegalovirus exposure and HLA in healthy donors. The PCR ran on 60 Vbeta and 13 Jbeta primers. Method: immunoSEQ multiplex PCR; TCRdb's copy keeps in-frame clones and lacks some. The sample yields 19,000 or so clones, 65% to 75% seen once. The J segment lost 11 bases and the V segment lost 0 bases, leaving 2 bases of the junction unmatched. The CDR3 has 12 residues. Germline CDR1 reads SGHRS; CDR2 reads YFSETQ. The receptor comes from a man younger than 35 in good health and CMV-seronegative. The V gene is TRBV5-1, the J gene TRBJ1-1; 9 positions match TRBD1. The sequenced material came from PBMCs. CDR3 amino acids: CASSLGTGDAFF. CDR3 bases: TGCGCCAGCAGCTTGGGGACAGGGGACGCTTTCTTT.